This TCR beta chain was identified during a study of blood T cell repertoires in COVID-19. The overall study: The study drew acute and convalescent COVID-19 samples from the United States, Italy and Spain. PBMCs, B-cell-depleted T cells, or T cells provided the cDNA or gDNA that made up the material.

Original processing methods: Nucleated cell counts were estimated from reference gene primer amplification. Assay used: immunoSEQ multiplex PCR; TCRdb lists only in-frame clones, some missing. The V and J calls and the clone size are those of that table, but D and trimming were determined from the DNA. The table shows just over 95,000 clones, with 85% to 90% occurring only once. Sequencing was performed on peripheral blood. The clonotype comes from a human donor in a cohort sampled during active COVID-19.

The CDR3 DNA follows: TGTGCCAGCAGTTACTCGGGGGGACCGGACAATGAGCAGTTCTTC. It translates to CASSYSGGPDNEQFF. The chain employs TRBV6-5 and TRBJ2-1; the D gene is possibly TRBD2 (6 bases). Looked up from germline, CDR1 is MNHEY and CDR2 is SVGAGI. V dropped 0 bases and J dropped 5 bases, with 11 bases sitting between them. The CDR3 has 15 residues.